Sequencing of this T cell receptor (beta chain) was carried out in a study of T-cell memory formation after mild COVID-19. Whole-study results and caveats: Shrinking CD4+ clones were chiefly CM and EM; CD8+ ones were chiefly EMRA. Memory cells collected pre-infection included some clones that later responded, suggesting cross-reactive memory joined. Later expanders leaned CD4+, whereas clones that contracted between day 15 and 85 were balanced CD4/CD8.

Barcoded TCR alpha and TCR beta cDNA libraries with UMIs came from 5'RACE using constant-segment primers. MiXCR, applied by TCRdb to the 5' RACE reads, yields one record per CDR3 protein. The repertoire holds roughly 600,000 distinct CDR3 sequences, with roughly 17% as singletons. Trimming took 3 bases from V and 5 from J, leaving 14 bases between them. The CDR3 has 14 amino acids. CDR1 is SGHRS and CDR2 is YFSETQ in the germline V gene. This clonotype appeared a few times. The target antigen is unknown. This receptor was taken from an adult woman who had mild COVID-19 (a few samples of this study predate the infection). Cell type and time point are not known. Sequencing was done on a sample of PBMCs or a T cell subset sorted from them (not recorded which). The chain is built from TRBV5-1 and TRBJ1-1, with D possibly being TRBD1 (6 bases). The CDR3 sequence is CASSSDWGRTEAFF. As DNA, the CDR3 is TGCGCCAGCAGCTCCGATTGGGGGCGGACTGAAGCTTTCTTT.